The 31 T cell receptor beta chains below were found in one sample sequenced in a study of shared clonotypes between healthy human individuals. This table comes from immunoSEQ multiplex PCR, and its TCRdb copy is limited to in-frame clones, with some not included. The sample holds about 2 million clones, 85% to 95% seen once. Sequencing was performed on naive CD4+ T cells sorted from blood. As to subset: CD45RA+ positively selected. These receptors all stem from a man aged 18-30 years in good health.

V gene TRBV5-6 combines with J gene TRBJ2-7; TRBD1 matches 9 bases. This CDR3 has 16 amino acids. CDR1 SGHDT and CDR2 YYEEEE come from the germline V gene. After removal of 5 bases from V and 3 bases from J, the junction contained 12 bases not matched to a gene. The CDR3 spells CASRSSGQGMIYEQYF. For the CDR3, the DNA is TGTGCCAGCAGGAGTTCGGGACAGGGTATGATCTACGAGCAGTACTTC.

The chain combines TRBV27 with TRBJ2-2; D remains ambiguous. Germline CDR1 MNHEY, CDR2 SMNVEV (reference sequence). The CDR3 has 19 residues. V dropped 5 bases and J dropped 4 bases, with 26 bases sitting between them. The CDR3 DNA sequence: TGTGCCAGCAGTCCCTACCCACCCCGTAGTGGGTCTCGCACCGGGGAGCTGTTTTTT. It yields the protein CASSPYPPRSGSRTGELFF.

The rearrangement joins TRBV5-1 to TRBJ1-1; D is unclear. This CDR3 contains 14 residues. Germline CDR1 and CDR2: SGHRS and YFSETQ. V shed 4 bases and J shed 1 base, with 11 bases lying between them. CDR3 DNA: TGCGCCAGCAGCCCGGGGTCGGGGAACACTGAAGCTTTCTTT. Its translation is CASSPGSGNTEAFF.

This chain joins TRBV19 and TRBJ2-7; no definite D call. Germline-derived CDR1 and CDR2 are LNHDA and SQIVND (reference sequence). The CDR3 is 16 amino acids. The ends were cut back, 3 bases at V and 1 base at J, with 16 bases in the middle. DNA for the CDR3: TGTGCCAGTAGTATCATGAGTCTGGGATCTTCCTACGAGCAGTACTTC. Protein sequence: CASSIMSLGSSYEQYF.

This clone was picked up one time. This chain uses TRBV29-1 with TRBJ2-1, with 9 bases fitting TRBD1. CDR3 length: 13 amino acids. V gave up 4 bases and J gave up 5 bases; unmatched junction bases: 3. Germline V gives CDR1 SQVTM, CDR2 ANQGSEA. CDR3 DNA: TGCAGCGTTGCGGGACAGGGCCACAATGAGCAGTTCTTC. It specifies CSVAGQGHNEQFF.

The chain carries TRBV6-5 and TRBJ1-3; D perhaps matches TRBD1 (5 bases). CDR3 length equals 13 residues. V was shortened by 8 bases and J by 2 bases, with 10 bases between the two germline ends. Germline values: CDR1 MNHEY, CDR2 SVGAGI. CDR3 loop: CASGSTAGNTIYF. CDR3 DNA: TGTGCCAGCGGTTCGACAGCTGGAAACACCATATATTTT.

The V call is TRBV11-2, the J call TRBJ2-7, with 9 bases lining up with TRBD1. Germline V gene lookup returns CDR1 SGHAT and CDR2 FQNNGV. J was trimmed by 6 bases and V by 5 bases; bases with no gene match: 11. CDR3 length: 15 amino acids. The CDR3 reads CASSLIRDRVPEQYF. CDR3 DNA: TGTGCCAGCAGCCTAATCCGGGACAGGGTTCCCGAGCAGTACTTC.

The chain employs TRBV7-8 and TRBJ1-2; D gene ambiguous. The V gene lost 3 bases and the J gene lost 4 bases, with 9 bases spanning the gap. CDR3 length: 13 residues. Germline loops: CDR1 SGHVS, CDR2 FQNEAQ. The CDR3 DNA is TGTGCCAGCAGCTTTTTGGAAAGCTATGGCTACACCTTC. It codes for CASSFLESYGYTF.

J is TRBJ2-7 and V is TRBV7-2; 14 positions match TRBD2. J was trimmed by 11 bases and V by 5 bases; bases with no gene match: 5. CDR1 SGHTA and CDR2 FQGNSA come from the germline V gene. CDR3 length equals 13 residues. In DNA form, the CDR3 reads TGTGCCAGCAGCAGGGGACTAGCGGGAGAGGAGTACTTC. Its protein is CASSRGLAGEEYF.

V and J are TRBV30 and TRBJ1-2; 9 bases line up with TRBD1. With V trimmed by 2 bases and J by 8 bases, 6 bases remained unmatched. This CDR3 has 13 amino acids. Germline CDR1 and CDR2: GTSNPN and SVGIG (reference sequence). This CDR3 is CAWSFGQGKGYTF. CDR3 nucleotides: TGTGCCTGGAGTTTTGGACAGGGGAAAGGCTACACCTTC.

The chain couples TRBV6-1 to TRBJ2-1; possibly TRBD1 for D (5 bases). CDR3 size: 14 residues. V dropped 5 bases and J dropped 0 bases, with 8 bases sitting between them. Germline CDR1 MNHNS, CDR2 SASEGT. The CDR3 here is CASSRQTSYNEQFF. The CDR3, as DNA: TGTGCCAGCAGTAGACAGACCTCCTACAATGAGCAGTTCTTC.

This chain links TRBV5-1 with TRBJ2-3, with 7 nucleotides matching TRBD1. V shed 7 bases, J shed 1 base, and the junction held 9 bases outside the gene matches. The CDR3 sequence is 15 residues long. Germline V gene lookup returns CDR1 SGHRS and CDR2 YFSETQ. The CDR3 nucleotides read TGCGCCAGCGGAAGACAGGGTGGCGGCACAGATACGCAGTATTTT. Residues: CASGRQGGGTDTQYF.

To note about this clone: The identical CDR3 is also encoded by other nucleotide sequences in the sample. The chain carries TRBV2 and TRBJ2-2; tentatively, D is TRBD1 (5 bases). Germline lookup yields CDR1 SNHLY and CDR2 FYNNEI. V gave up 4 bases and J gave up 4 bases, with 13 bases separating them. The CDR3 covers 15 residues. The CDR3 bases are TGTGCCAGCAGTGTGCGTCAGGGTAGCACCGGGGAGCTGTTTTTT. Translating gives CASSVRQGSTGELFF.

This sequence joins TRBV6-1 and TRBJ2-5; the match to TRBD2 covers 12 bases. V gave up 2 bases and J gave up 1 base; unmatched junction bases: 5. The CDR3 spans 17 residues. Germline CDR1 is MNHNS and CDR2 is SASEGT. CDR3 protein: CASSEMGLAGLQETQYF. The CDR3 DNA reads TGTGCCAGCAGTGAAATGGGACTAGCGGGTCTCCAAGAGACCCAGTACTTC.

The sample holds one count of this clone. The V call is TRBV27, the J call TRBJ2-5, with a weak D call TRBD1 (6 bases). Germline assignment: CDR1 MNHEY and CDR2 SMNVEV (reference sequence). Trimming removed 4 bases at V and 5 bases at J, with 20 bases between. CDR3 length: 16 residues. CDR3 in DNA: TGTGCCAGCAGTTCCCGACCCCCAGCGAGGGGGGAGACCCAGTACTTC. The encoded protein is CASSSRPPARGETQYF.

The V and J genes are TRBV7-2 and TRBJ2-7; 7 bases align to TRBD1. CDR1 and CDR2 (germline): SGHTA, FQGNSA. The CDR3 extends over 14 amino acids. V was clipped by 3 bases and J by 9 bases; unmatched bases: 11. The CDR3 region has the DNA TGTGCCAGCAGCTTTGCCCAGGGGGTTGAAAGGCAGTACTTC. Residues: CASSFAQGVERQYF.

In regard to this clone: The junction and the germline gene differ at one end; a read error may be behind it. The V and J genes are TRBV5-1 and TRBJ1-1; D remains ambiguous. CDR3 length: 15 amino acids. Germline V gives CDR1 SGHRS, CDR2 YFSETQ. DNA of the CDR3: TGCGCCAGCAGCTTGTCCGATGGGGTGAAAACTGAAGCTTTCTTT. It encodes CASSLSDGVKTEAFF. Full variable domain (remainder filled in from reference TRBV5-1 and TRBJ1-1): KAGVTQTPRYLIKTRGQQVTLSCSPISGHRSVSWYQQTPGQGLQFLFEYFSETQRNKGNFPGRFSGRQFSNSRSEMNVSTLELGDSALYLCASSLSDGVKTEAFFGQGTRLTVV.

The chain combines TRBV6-6 with TRBJ2-2, with 7 bases identical to TRBD2. The V gene's germline CDR1 is MNHNY and CDR2 SVGAGI (reference sequence). The CDR3 has 13 amino acids. V lost 6 bases, J lost 7 bases, and 5 bases stayed unmatched. The chain's CDR3 is CASRTAGDGELFF. The CDR3 DNA follows: TGTGCCAGCAGGACCGCGGGGGACGGGGAGCTGTTTTTT.

This clone was recorded once. This sequence joins TRBV27 and TRBJ1-4; 8 bases line up with TRBD1. The CDR3 runs to 14 residues. J gave up 8 bases and V 5 bases, and 7 bases lay outside the gene matches. CDR1 is MNHEY, CDR2 SMNVEV, per germline (reference sequence). CDR3: CASSRQGIGEKLFF. The DNA for the CDR3 is TGTGCCAGCAGTAGACAGGGGATAGGGGAAAAACTGTTTTTT.

CDR3 residues: CASSPKYEQYF. CDR3 DNA: TGTGCCAGCAGCCCCAAGTACGAGCAGTACTTC. V and J are TRBV28 and TRBJ2-7, with D hard to call. V was shortened by 6 bases and J by 4 bases, with 7 bases between the two germline ends. Germline V gives CDR1 MDHEN, CDR2 SYDVKM. This CDR3 has 11 amino acids.

The chain carries TRBV28 and TRBJ2-5; D not resolved. Trimming left V 1 base short and J 5 bases short, with 11 bases between. The CDR3 runs 14 residues. CDR1 and CDR2 (germline): MDHEN, SYDVKM. CDR3 sequence reads: CASSLYGAWETQYF. Here the CDR3 DNA reads TGTGCCAGCAGTTTATATGGAGCCTGGGAGACCCAGTACTTC.

Details on this clone: Additional DNA sequences in this sample encode the identical CDR3. The rearrangement uses TRBV9 and TRBJ2-3; 9 bases fit TRBD2. CDR3 length equals 15 residues. Germline loops: CDR1 SGDLS, CDR2 YYNGEE. The junction had 2 bases not matched to a gene; V was cut back by 0 bases and J by 3 bases. The CDR3 reads CASSVGGGATDTQYF. DNA of the CDR3: TGTGCCAGCAGCGTAGGCGGGGGGGCTACAGATACGCAGTATTTT.

This chain links TRBV4-3 with TRBJ1-2, with no clear D. V lost 0 bases, J lost 11 bases, and 10 bases lay in between. The CDR3 sequence is 12 residues long. Germline V gene lookup returns CDR1 LGHNA and CDR2 YSLEER. The CDR3 protein is CASSQDLGEYTF. CDR3 nucleotide sequence: TGCGCCAGCAGCCAAGATCTCGGCGAATACACCTTC.

The chain carries TRBV7-9 and TRBJ1-2; unclear D gene. The V end lost 1 base, the J end lost 2 bases, and 11 bases lay between the germline ends. CDR3 length: 15 residues. Germline V gene lookup returns CDR1 SEHNR and CDR2 FQNEAQ (reference sequence). The CDR3 DNA sequence: TGTGCCAGCAGCTTAGTTCCAGGCGAGAACTATGGCTACACCTTC. It is translated as CASSLVPGENYGYTF.

The chain has TRBV11-2 and TRBJ2-2; TRBD2 aligns across 8 bases. CDR1 and CDR2 (germline): SGHAT, FQNNGV. Losses at the gene ends were 4 bases for V and 6 bases for J; bases not matched to a gene: 7. The CDR3 is 15 amino acids. This chain's CDR3 is CASSSLSSGAGELFF. In DNA form, the CDR3 reads TGTGCCAGCAGCTCGCTTAGTAGCGGGGCCGGGGAGCTGTTTTTT.

The J gene is TRBJ1-5, the V gene TRBV19, with D uncertain. The germline V gene has CDR1 LNHDA and CDR2 SQIVND (reference sequence). The CDR3 extends over 16 amino acids. The V end was cut by 6 bases, the J end by 1 base, with 16 bases between. CDR3 in DNA: TGTGCCAGTAGCAACCCACGTGGTTTAAGCAATCAGCCCCAGCATTTT. This translates into CASSNPRGLSNQPQHF.

This chain joins TRBV4-3 and TRBJ2-1, with 16 bases matching TRBD2. Per the germline V gene, CDR1 is LGHNA and CDR2 is YSLEER. Trimming cost V 0 bases and J 6 bases; bases outside gene matches: 5. The CDR3 has 18 amino acids. CDR3 loop: CASSQDRGTSGRANEQFF. Written as DNA, the CDR3 is TGCGCCAGCAGCCAAGATAGGGGGACTAGCGGGAGGGCCAATGAGCAGTTCTTC.

CDR3 sequence reads: CAWRQRGVPIRPLHF. The CDR3 nucleotides read TGTGCCTGGAGACAAAGGGGGGTTCCTATACGGCCCCTCCACTTT. This chain links TRBV30 with TRBJ1-6; maybe TRBD1 (6 bases). Looked up from germline, CDR1 is GTSNPN and CDR2 is SVGIG (reference sequence). Trimming left V 3 bases short and J 13 bases short, with 22 bases between. The CDR3 runs to 15 residues.

This clone was counted once. Other DNA sequences in the same sample also yield this CDR3. This chain connects TRBV27 to TRBJ1-5; D uncertain. Looked up from germline, CDR1 is MNHEY and CDR2 is SMNVEV (reference sequence). The V end lost 2 bases, the J end lost 2 bases, and 4 bases lay between the germline ends. CDR3 length equals 13 residues. The CDR3: CASSLRGNQPQHF. The CDR3 bases are TGTGCCAGCAGTTTAAGGGGCAATCAGCCCCAGCATTTT.

The rearrangement uses TRBV30 and TRBJ1-3; D not resolved. The CDR3 runs 13 residues. V was shortened by 5 bases and J by 0 bases, with 8 bases between the two germline ends. CDR1 and CDR2 (germline): GTSNPN, SVGIG (reference sequence). The CDR3 region is CAWVRSSGNTIYF. In nucleotides, the CDR3 is TGTGCCTGGGTCAGGAGCTCTGGAAACACCATATATTTT. The full variable domain, rest sourced from reference TRBV30 and TRBJ1-3, is SQTIHQWPATLVQPVGSPLSLECTVEGTSNPNLYWYRQAAGRGLQLLFYSVGIGQISSEVPQNLSASRPQDRQFILSSKKLLLSDSGFYLCAWVRSSGNTIYFGEGSWLTVV.

CDR3 bases: TGTGCCAGCAGCTCCCAAACAGGGAACACTGAAGCTTTCTTT. Residues: CASSSQTGNTEAFF. The chain carries TRBV5-4 and TRBJ1-1, with D possibly being TRBD1 (5 bases). CDR3 length equals 14 residues. V was shortened by 3 bases and J by 1 base, with 10 bases between the two germline ends. CDR1 and CDR2 from the germline V gene are SGHNT and YYREEE (reference sequence).